This TCR beta chain stems from a study of OX40 agonist ivuxolimab in advanced cancers. With regard to the full study: Ivuxolimab, which targeted the costimulatory receptor OX40 (CD134), was an agonistic, fully human IgG2 monoclonal antibody. Intravenous ivuxolimab was administered to patients every 2 weeks at six dose levels: 0.01, 0.1, 0.3, 1.5, 3 and 10 mg/kg. Of the approximately 50 dose-escalation patients, hepatocellular carcinoma was present in around 20, melanoma in around 15, renal cell carcinoma in 9 and head and neck cancer in 9. In the dose-escalation cohort, approximately 82% of patients were male, and the mean age was around 60 years, with a range of about 23 to 85. Prior anti-PD-1, anti-PD-L1 or anti-CTLA-4 therapy was permitted, and about two fifths of dose-escalation patients had received checkpoint inhibitors. Partial responses were achieved by three dose-escalation patients, of whom one had hepatocellular carcinoma and two had cutaneous melanoma. The point of sequencing TCRbeta in the periphery was to test whether ivuxolimab changed TCR sequence diversity and drove clonal T-cell expansion. The monotherapy dose-escalation portion (N ≈ 52 patients) of the phase I ivuxolimab trial is reported in the paper. What the research found in general, with its limitations: Low levels of normalized T-cell clonal expansion were also seen in some nonresponding patients. Which antigens the clonally expanded peripheral T cells were specific for was not determined. At doses of 0.1 to 3.0 mg/kg, clonal expansion of both CD4+ and CD8+ T cells in blood was seen between baseline and week 6. In partial responders in the 0.1-3.0 mg/kg groups, normalized peripheral clonal expansion was found to be among the lowest, especially among CD8+ T cells. On average, CD8+ T cells showed more expanded clones than CD4+ T cells after ivuxolimab.

Patients with a history of autoimmune disease or receiving systemic immunosuppression were excluded from the trial. In every dose cohort, peripheral blood was drawn for TCR sequencing at baseline, cycle 4 day 1, and cycle 7 day 1. The samples were drawn from a first-in-human, open-label, multicenter phase I dose-escalation trial of ivuxolimab. Adults with locally advanced or metastatic melanoma, renal cell carcinoma, hepatocellular carcinoma or head and neck squamous cell carcinoma were enrolled in the trial. Before TCR sequencing, CD4+ and CD8+ T cells were separately sorted from peripheral blood. Only one count was recorded for this clone. Which antigen it targets is not known. The record has no base qualities; no much larger clone is one base away. CDR1 SGHVS and CDR2 FNYEAQ are derived from the germline V gene. The germline ends are 1 base apart after V is trimmed by 0 bases and J by 7 bases. The CDR3 runs 12 amino acids, cysteine and phenylalanine included. Only the CDR3 DNA is retained, 36 bases long and in frame from the first base.

To sequence the TCRbeta CDR3 region, genomic DNA was isolated from the sorted cells. The immunoSEQ Assay was used for sequencing of TCRbeta CDR3 regions. TCRdb stores this immuneACCESS table with in-frame sequences only. Part of the clones is absent; in the studies checked, under half of the shortfall reflects unresolved V genes, and no reason is known for the rest. This sample gives 100,000 to 150,000 clones in total; around 92% of them show up just once. The ten largest account for 0.8% to 1% of the sample. This sample comprised CD4+ or CD8+ T cells sorted from blood, obtained in a trial of the OX40 agonist ivuxolimab. This TCR was sampled from an adult with an advanced solid tumor such as melanoma, head and neck, liver or kidney cancer. The chain is encoded by TRBV7-6 joined to TRBJ1-6, with no D gene named confidently. The CDR3 protein: CASSLANSPLHF. The sequence in DNA is TGTGCCAGCAGCTTAGCGAATTCACCCCTCCACTTT.